What follows describes a single T cell receptor beta chain. Its matching antigen is unknown. The data are from a study of cytomegalovirus exposure and HLA in healthy donors. Study conclusions and caveats: Presence/absence analyses rested on an assumption that sequencing depth was roughly uniform across donors. Associated with HLA alleles at 0.05 false discovery rate in a later analysis were some 18,000 TCR beta sequences.

60 Vbeta and 13 Jbeta primers were used in PCR. Clones were read by immunoSEQ multiplex PCR, and TCRdb kept only the in-frame ones, dropping some. The table lists about 180,000 clones, 70% to 85% of them singletons. The sequence derives from a man aged 18-30 years in good health and CMV-seronegative. The sequencing sample was made of PBMCs.

As DNA, the CDR3 is TGTGCCAGCAGTTTAGGAGGGGTTTTGGGGGCCAACGTCCTGACTTTC. Translated: CASSLGGVLGANVLTF. V usage is TRBV28 and J usage is TRBJ2-6; TRBD2 is a possible D gene (6 bases). Germline loops: CDR1 MDHEN, CDR2 SYDVKM. CDR3 length equals 16 residues. The ends were cut back, 2 bases at V and 4 bases at J, with 12 bases in the middle.